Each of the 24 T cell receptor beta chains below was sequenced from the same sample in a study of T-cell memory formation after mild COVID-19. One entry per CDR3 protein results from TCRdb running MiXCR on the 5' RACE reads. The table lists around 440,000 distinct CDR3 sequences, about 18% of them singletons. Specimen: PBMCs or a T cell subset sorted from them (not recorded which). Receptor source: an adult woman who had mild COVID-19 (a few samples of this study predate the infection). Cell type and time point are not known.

The chain's CDR3 is CSVLPEVFTDTQYF. The CDR3 DNA follows: TGCAGCGTCCTGCCTGAGGTTTTCACAGATACGCAGTATTTT. This chain links TRBV29-1 with TRBJ2-3; no firm D call. This CDR3 region has 14 residues. From germline, CDR1 is SQVTM and CDR2 ANQGSEA. The V end was cut by 6 bases, the J end by 2 bases, with 15 bases between.

The CDR3 nucleotides are TGTGCCAGCAGGTCCGGGACTAGCGGGCTACACGAGCAGTACTTC. It yields the protein CASRSGTSGLHEQYF. The V and J genes are TRBV6-5 and TRBJ2-7, with 12 positions matching TRBD2. The ends lost 6 bases at V and 5 bases at J; junction bases unmatched: 8. The CDR3 length is 15 residues. Germline V CDR1 and CDR2: MNHEY, SVGAGI.

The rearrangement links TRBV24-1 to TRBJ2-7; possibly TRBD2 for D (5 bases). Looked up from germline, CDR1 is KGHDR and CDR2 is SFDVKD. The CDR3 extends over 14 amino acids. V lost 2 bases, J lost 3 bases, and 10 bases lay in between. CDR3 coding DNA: TGTGCCACCAGTGATTCCCCGGGAAGCTACGAGCAGTACTTC. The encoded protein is CATSDSPGSYEQYF.

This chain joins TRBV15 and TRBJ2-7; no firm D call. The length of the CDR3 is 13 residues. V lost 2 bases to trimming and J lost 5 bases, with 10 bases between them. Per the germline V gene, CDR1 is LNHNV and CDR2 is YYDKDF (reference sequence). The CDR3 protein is CATSRWPADEQYF. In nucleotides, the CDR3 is TGTGCCACCAGCAGATGGCCAGCAGACGAGCAGTACTTC.

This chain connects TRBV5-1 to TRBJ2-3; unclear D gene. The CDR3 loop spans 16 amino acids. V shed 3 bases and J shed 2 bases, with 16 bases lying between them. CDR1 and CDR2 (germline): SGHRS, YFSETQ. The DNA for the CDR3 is TGCGCCAGCAGCTACCTGGTGGACCCTACCACAGATACGCAGTATTTT. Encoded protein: CASSYLVDPTTDTQYF.

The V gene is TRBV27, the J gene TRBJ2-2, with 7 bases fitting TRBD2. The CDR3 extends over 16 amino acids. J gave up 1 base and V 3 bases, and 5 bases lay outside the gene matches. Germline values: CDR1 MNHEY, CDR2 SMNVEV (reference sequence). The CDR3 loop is CASSFRVAGNTGELFF. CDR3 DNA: TGTGCCAGCAGTTTCCGGGTAGCGGGGAACACCGGGGAGCTGTTTTTT.

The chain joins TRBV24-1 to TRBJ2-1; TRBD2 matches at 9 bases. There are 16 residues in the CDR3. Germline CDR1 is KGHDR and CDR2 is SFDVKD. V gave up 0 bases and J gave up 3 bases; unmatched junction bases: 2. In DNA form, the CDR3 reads TGTGCCACCAGTGATTTGAGTAGCGGGAGCTACAATGAGCAGTTCTTC. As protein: CATSDLSSGSYNEQFF.

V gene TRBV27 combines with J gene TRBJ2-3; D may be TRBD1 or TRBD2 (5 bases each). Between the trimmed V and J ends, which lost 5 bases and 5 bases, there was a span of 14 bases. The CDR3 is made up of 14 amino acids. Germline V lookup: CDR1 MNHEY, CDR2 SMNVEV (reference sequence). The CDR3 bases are TGTGCCAGCAGTAAAACAGAGGGGATAGATACGCAGTATTTT. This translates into CASSKTEGIDTQYF.

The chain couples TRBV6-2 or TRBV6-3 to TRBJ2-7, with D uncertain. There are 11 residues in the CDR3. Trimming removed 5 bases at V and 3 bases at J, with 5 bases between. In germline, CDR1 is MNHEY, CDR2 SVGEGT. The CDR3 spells CASSGYYEQYF. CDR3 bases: TGTGCCAGCAGTGGCTACTACGAGCAGTACTTC.

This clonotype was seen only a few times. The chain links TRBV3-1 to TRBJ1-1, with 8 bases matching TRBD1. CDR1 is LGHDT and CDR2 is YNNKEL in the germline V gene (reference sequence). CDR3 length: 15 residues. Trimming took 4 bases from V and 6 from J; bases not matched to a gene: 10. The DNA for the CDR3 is TGTGCCAGCAGCCCGCTACCGACAGGGGTGTCTGAAGCTTTCTTT. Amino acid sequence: CASSPLPTGVSEAFF. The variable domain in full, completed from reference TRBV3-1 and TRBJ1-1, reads DTAVSQTPKYLVTQMGNDKSIKCEQNLGHDTMYWYKQDSKKFLKIMFSYNNKELIINETVPNRFSPKSPDKAHLNLHINSLELGDSAVYFCASSPLPTGVSEAFFGQGTRLTVV.

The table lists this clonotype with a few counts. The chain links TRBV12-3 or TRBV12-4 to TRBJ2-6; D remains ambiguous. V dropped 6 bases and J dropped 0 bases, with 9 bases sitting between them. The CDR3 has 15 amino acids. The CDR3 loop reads CASRSTISGANVLTF. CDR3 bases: TGTGCCAGCAGATCAACCATCTCTGGGGCCAACGTCCTGACTTTC.

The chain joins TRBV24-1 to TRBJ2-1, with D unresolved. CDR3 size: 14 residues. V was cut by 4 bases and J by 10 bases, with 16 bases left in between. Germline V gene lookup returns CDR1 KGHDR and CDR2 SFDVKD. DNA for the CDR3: TGTGCCACCAGTGACAATAGATCCCCCCTAGAGCAGTTCTTC. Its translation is CATSDNRSPLEQFF.

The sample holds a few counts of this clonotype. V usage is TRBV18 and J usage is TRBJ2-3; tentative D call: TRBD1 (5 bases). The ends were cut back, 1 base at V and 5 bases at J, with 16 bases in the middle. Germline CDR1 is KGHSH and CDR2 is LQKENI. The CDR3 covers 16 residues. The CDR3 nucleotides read TGTGCCAGCTCACCACGTATCACCGACAGTGGAGATACGCAGTATTTT. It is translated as CASSPRITDSGDTQYF. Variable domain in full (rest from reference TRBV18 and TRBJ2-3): NAGVMQNPRHLVRRRGQEARLRCSPMKGHSHVYWYRQLPEEGLKFMVYLQKENIIDESGMPKERFSAEFPKEGPSILRIQQVVRGDSAAYFCASSPRITDSGDTQYFGPGTRLTVL.

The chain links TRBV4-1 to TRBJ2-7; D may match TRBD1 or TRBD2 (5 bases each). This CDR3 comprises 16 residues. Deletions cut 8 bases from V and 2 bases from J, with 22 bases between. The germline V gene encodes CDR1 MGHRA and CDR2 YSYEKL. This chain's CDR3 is CASSEGPTGPPYEQYF. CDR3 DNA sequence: TGCGCCAGCTCGGAAGGCCCCACGGGGCCGCCCTACGAGCAGTACTTC.

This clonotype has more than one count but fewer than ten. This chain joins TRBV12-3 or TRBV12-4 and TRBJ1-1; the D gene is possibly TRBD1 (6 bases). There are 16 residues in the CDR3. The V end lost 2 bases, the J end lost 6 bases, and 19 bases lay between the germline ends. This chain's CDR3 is CASSLLGTGRGSEAFF. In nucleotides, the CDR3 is TGTGCCAGCAGTTTATTGGGGACGGGCAGGGGATCTGAAGCTTTCTTT.

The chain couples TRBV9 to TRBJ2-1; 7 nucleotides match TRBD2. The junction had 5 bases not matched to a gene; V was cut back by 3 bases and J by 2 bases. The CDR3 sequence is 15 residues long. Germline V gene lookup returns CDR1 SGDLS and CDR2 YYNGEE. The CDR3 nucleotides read TGTGCCAGCAGCGAAAGCGGGATAGCCTACAATGAGCAGTTCTTC. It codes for CASSESGIAYNEQFF. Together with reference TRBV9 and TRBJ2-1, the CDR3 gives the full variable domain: DSGVTQTPKHLITATGQRVTLRCSPRSGDLSVYWYQQSLDQGLQFLIQYYNGEERAKGNILERFSAQQFPDLHSELNLSSLELGDSALYFCASSESGIAYNEQFFGPGTRLTVL.

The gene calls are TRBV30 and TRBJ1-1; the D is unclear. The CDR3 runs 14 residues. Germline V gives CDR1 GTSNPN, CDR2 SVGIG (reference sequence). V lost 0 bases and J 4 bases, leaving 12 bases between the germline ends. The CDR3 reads CAWSVTVLATEAFF. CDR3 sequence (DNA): TGTGCCTGGAGTGTAACGGTCTTGGCCACTGAAGCTTTCTTT.

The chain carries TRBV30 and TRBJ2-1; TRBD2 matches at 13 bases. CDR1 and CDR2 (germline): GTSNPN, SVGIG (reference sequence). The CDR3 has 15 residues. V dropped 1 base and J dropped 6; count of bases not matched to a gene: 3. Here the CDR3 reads CAWSGRTSGSNEQFF. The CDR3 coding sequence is TGTGCCTGGAGTGGGAGGACTAGCGGGAGCAATGAGCAGTTCTTC.

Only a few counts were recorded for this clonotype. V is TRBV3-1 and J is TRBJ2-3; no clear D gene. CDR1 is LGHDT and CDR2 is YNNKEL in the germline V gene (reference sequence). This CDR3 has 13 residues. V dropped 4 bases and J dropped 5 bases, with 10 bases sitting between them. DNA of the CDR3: TGTGCCAGCAGCCGGGCTGACGTAGATACGCAGTATTTT. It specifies CASSRADVDTQYF.

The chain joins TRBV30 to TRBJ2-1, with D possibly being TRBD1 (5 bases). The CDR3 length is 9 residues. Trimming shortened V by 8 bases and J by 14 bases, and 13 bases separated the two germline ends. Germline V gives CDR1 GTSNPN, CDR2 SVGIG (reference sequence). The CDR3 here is CAHRGREFF. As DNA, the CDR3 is TGTGCCCATAGGGGCCGAGAGTTCTTC. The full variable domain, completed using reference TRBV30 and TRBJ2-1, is SQTIHQWPATLVQPVGSPLSLECTVEGTSNPNLYWYRQAAGRGLQLLFYSVGIGQISSEVPQNLSASRPQDRQFILSSKKLLLSDSGFYLCAHRGREFFGPGTRLTVL.

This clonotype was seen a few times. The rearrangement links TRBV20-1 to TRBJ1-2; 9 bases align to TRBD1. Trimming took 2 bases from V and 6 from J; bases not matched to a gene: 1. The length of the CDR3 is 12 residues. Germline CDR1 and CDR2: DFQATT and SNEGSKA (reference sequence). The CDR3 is CSARRTGDGYTF. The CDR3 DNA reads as TGCAGTGCTAGAAGGACAGGGGATGGCTACACCTTC.

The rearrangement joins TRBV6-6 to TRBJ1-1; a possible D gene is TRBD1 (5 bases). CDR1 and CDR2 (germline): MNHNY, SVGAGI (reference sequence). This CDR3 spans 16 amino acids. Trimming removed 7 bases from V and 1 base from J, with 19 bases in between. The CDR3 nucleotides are TGTGCCAGCAAGGACGGGCCAGGGCAGAAGAACACTGAAGCTTTCTTT. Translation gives CASKDGPGQKNTEAFF.

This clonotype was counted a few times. CDR3 loop: CASSLGTGTANSPLHF. As DNA, the CDR3 is TGTGCCAGCAGCTTGGGTACCGGGACGGCAAATTCACCCCTCCACTTT. The V and J genes are TRBV5-5 and TRBJ1-6; D might be TRBD1 (5 bases). V lost 0 bases, J lost 7 bases, and 14 bases lay in between. The CDR3 has 16 residues. From germline, CDR1 is SGHKS and CDR2 YYEKEE (reference sequence).

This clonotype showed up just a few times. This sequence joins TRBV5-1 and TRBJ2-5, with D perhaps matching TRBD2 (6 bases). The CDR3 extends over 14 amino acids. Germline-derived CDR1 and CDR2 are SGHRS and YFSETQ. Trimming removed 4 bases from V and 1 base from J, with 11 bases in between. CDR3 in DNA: TGCGCCAGCAGCGGGGGACTTTCCCAAGAGACCCAGTACTTC. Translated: CASSGGLSQETQYF.